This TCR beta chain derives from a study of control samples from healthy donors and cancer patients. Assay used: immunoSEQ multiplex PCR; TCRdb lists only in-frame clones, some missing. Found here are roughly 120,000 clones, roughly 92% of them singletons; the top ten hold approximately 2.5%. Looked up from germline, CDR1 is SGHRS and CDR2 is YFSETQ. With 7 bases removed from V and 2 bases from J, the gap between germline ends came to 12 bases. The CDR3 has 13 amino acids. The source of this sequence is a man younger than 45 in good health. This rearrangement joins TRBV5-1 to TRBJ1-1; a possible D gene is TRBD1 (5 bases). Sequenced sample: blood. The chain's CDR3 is CASRPDRNTEAFF. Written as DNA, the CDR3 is TGCGCCAGCCGTCCCGACAGAAACACTGAAGCTTTCTTT.